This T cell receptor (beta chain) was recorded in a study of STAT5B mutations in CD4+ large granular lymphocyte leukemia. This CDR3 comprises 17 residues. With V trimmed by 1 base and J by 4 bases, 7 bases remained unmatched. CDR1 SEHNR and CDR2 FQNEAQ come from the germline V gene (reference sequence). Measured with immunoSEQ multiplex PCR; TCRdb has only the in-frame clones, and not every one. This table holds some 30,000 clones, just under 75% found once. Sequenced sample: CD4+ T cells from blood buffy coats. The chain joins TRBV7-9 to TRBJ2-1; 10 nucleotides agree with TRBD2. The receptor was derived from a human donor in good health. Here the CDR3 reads CASSLGLAGGLYNEQFF. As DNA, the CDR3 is TGTGCCAGCAGCTTAGGATTAGCGGGAGGTTTGTACAATGAGCAGTTCTTC.